This T cell receptor (beta chain) comes out of a study of yellow fever vaccine responses in identical twins. Points from the study as a whole: Each twin's T cell response to the vaccine was reported to look partly convergent and partly personalized.

TCRdb itself ran the RT-PCR reads through MiXCR, one entry per CDR3 protein. Of more than 30,000 distinct CDR3 sequences in the sample, 45% to 65% were seen once. The CDR3 contains 13 residues. Germline V gene data show CDR1 as MDHEN and CDR2 as SYDVKM. The V gene lost 4 bases and the J gene lost 5 bases, with 11 bases spanning the gap. A remark on this clonotype: Its antigen is still unknown.

Specimen: T cells from blood (PBMCs), unsorted or a sorted subset (not recorded which), collected before or after yellow fever vaccination (not recorded which). The V and J genes are TRBV28 and TRBJ1-2, with a weak D call TRBD1 (6 bases). This sequence originates from a woman aged 18-35 years who received the yellow fever vaccine. The CDR3 DNA reads as TGTGCCAGCAGTTCCGGGACATTGTATGGCTACACCTTC. Encoded protein: CASSSGTLYGYTF.